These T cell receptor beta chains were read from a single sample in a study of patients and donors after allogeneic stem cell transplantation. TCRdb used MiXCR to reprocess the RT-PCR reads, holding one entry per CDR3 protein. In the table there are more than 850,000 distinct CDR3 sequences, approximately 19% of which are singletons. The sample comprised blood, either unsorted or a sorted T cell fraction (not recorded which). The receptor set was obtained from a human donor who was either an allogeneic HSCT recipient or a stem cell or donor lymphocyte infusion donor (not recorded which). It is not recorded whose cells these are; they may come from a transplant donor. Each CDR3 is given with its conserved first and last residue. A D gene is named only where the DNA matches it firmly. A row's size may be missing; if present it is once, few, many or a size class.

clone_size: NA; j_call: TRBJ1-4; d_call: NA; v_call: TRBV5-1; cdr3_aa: CASSSGRQTNEKLFF; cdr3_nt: TGCGCCAGCAGCTCGGGAAGACAGACAAATGAAAAACTGTTTTTT
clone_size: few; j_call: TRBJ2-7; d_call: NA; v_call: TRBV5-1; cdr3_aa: CASSLRGWGEQYF; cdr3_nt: TGCGCCAGCAGCTTGAGGGGTTGGGGCGAGCAGTACTTC
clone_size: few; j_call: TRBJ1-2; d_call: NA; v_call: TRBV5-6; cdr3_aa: CASSPPGVKGYTF; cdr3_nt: TGTGCCAGCAGCCCCCCCGGGGTGAAGGGCTACACCTTC
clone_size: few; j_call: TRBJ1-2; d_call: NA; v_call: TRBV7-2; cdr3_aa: CASSSGWGLYGYTF; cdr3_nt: TGTGCCAGCAGCTCCGGGTGGGGGCTCTATGGCTACACCTTC
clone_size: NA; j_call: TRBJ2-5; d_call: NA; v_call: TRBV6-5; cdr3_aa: CASSYSNSGVYQETQYF; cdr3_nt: TGTGCCAGCAGTTACTCGAACTCAGGGGTGTACCAAGAGACCCAGTACTTC
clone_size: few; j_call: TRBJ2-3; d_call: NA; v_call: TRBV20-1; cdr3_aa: CSARNPDTQYF; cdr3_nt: TGCAGTGCTAGAAACCCAGATACGCAGTATTTT
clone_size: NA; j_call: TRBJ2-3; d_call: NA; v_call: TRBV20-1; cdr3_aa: CSVAQGSTDTQYF; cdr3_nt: TGCAGTGTGGCTCAGGGTAGCACAGATACGCAGTATTTT
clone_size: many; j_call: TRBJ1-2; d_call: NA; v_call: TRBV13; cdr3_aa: CASSSTGTRMGWGYTF; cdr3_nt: TGTGCCAGCAGCTCAACCGGGACTCGCATGGGGTGGGGCTACACCTTC
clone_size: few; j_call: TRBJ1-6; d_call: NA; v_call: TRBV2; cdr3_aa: CASSEWQGHNSPLHF; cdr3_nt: TGTGCCAGCAGTGAATGGCAGGGACATAATTCACCCCTCCACTTT
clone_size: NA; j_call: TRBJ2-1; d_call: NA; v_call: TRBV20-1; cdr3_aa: CSAATGEIYNEQFF; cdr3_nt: TGCAGTGCGGCGACAGGCGAAATATACAATGAGCAGTTCTTC
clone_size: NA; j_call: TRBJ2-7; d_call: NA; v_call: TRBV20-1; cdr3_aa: CTARDAVPYEQYF; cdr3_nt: TGCACTGCTAGAGACGCGGTCCCCTACGAGCAGTACTTC
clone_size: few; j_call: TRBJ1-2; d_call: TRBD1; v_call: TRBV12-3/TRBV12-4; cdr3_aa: CASSTGGADGYTF; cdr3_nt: TGTGCCAGCAGTACAGGGGGCGCTGATGGCTACACCTTC
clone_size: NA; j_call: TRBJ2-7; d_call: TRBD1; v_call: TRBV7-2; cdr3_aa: CASSFRQGDVTYEQYF; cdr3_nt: TGTGCCAGCAGCTTCCGACAGGGGGATGTTACCTACGAGCAGTACTTC
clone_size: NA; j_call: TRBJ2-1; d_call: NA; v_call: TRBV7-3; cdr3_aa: CASSLGPPQVNEQFF; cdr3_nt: TGTGCCAGCAGCTTAGGTCCCCCGCAGGTCAATGAGCAGTTCTTC
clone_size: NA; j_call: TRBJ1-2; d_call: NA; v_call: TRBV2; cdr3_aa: CASSARGYFGGYTF; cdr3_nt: TGTGCCAGCAGTGCTCGGGGGTATTTTGGTGGCTACACCTTC
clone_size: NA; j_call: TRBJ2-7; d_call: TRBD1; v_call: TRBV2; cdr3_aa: CASTGQGAYEQYF; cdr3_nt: TGTGCCAGCACAGGACAGGGTGCTTACGAGCAGTACTTC
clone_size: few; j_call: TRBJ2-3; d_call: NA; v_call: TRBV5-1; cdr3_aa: CASSLEQYSTDTQYF; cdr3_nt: TGCGCCAGCAGCTTGGAACAGTATAGCACAGATACGCAGTATTTT
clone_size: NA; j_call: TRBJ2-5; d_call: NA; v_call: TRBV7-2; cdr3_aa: CASSLRGSEETQYF; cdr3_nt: TGTGCCAGCAGCTTAAGAGGGTCGGAAGAGACCCAGTACTTC
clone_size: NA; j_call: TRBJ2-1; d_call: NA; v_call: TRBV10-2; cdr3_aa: CASSEKGAYNEQFF; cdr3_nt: TGCGCCAGCAGTGAGAAGGGGGCCTACAATGAGCAGTTCTTC
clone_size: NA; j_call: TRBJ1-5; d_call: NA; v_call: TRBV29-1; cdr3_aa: CSVEIEGNNQPQHF; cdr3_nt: TGCAGCGTTGAGATCGAAGGGAACAATCAGCCCCAGCATTTT
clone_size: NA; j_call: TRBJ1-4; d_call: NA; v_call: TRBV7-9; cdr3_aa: CASALKGGEKLFF; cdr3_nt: TGTGCCAGCGCCCTCAAAGGGGGGGAAAAACTGTTTTTT
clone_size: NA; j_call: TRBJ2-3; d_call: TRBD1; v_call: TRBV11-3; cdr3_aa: CASSLTGGPPTDTQYF; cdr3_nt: TGTGCCAGCAGCCTAACAGGGGGGCCTCCTACAGATACGCAGTATTTT
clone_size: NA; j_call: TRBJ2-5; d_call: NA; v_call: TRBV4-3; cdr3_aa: CASSQGLARVETQYF; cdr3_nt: TGCGCCAGCAGCCAGGGACTCGCTAGGGTGGAGACCCAGTACTTC
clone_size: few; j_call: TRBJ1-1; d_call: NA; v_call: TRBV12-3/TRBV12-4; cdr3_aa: CASSYIDLRSSREAFF; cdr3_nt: TGTGCCAGCAGTTATATTGACCTAAGGTCTAGCCGGGAAGCTTTCTTT
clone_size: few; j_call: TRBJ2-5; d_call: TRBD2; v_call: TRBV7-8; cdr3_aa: CASSLAQRGGQETQYF; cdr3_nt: TGTGCCAGCAGCTTAGCTCAGCGGGGGGGACAAGAGACCCAGTACTTC
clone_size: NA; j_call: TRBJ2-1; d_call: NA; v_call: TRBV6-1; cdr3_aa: CASKPRGGNYNEQFF; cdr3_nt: TGTGCCAGCAAGCCCCGGGGAGGAAATTACAATGAGCAGTTCTTC
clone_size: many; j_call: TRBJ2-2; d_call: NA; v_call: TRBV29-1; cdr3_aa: CSVEPENTGELFF; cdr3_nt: TGCAGCGTTGAGCCAGAGAACACCGGGGAGCTGTTTTTT
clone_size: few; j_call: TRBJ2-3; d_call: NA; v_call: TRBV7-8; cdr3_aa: CASNILRLRELRDTQYF; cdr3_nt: TGTGCCAGCAACATCCTTAGGTTGAGGGAGTTGAGAGATACGCAGTATTTT
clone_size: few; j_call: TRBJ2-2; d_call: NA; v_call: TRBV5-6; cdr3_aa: CASSLSGGHTGELFF; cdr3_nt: TGTGCCAGCAGCTTGTCCGGGGGGCACACCGGGGAGCTGTTTTTT
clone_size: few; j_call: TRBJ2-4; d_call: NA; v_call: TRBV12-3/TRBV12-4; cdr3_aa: CASSLGGPKNIQYF; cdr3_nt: TGTGCCAGCAGTTTAGGAGGTCCCAAAAACATTCAGTACTTC
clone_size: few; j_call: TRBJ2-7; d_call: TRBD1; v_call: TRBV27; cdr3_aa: CASSPTPGTGAYEQYF; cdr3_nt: TGTGCCAGCAGTCCAACCCCCGGGACAGGTGCCTACGAGCAGTACTTC
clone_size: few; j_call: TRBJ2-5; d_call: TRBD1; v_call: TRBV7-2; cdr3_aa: CASSSRDRAQTQYF; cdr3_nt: TGTGCCAGCAGCTCCCGGGACAGGGCACAGACCCAGTACTTC
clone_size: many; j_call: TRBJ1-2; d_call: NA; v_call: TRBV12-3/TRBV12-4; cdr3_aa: CASSYGQLNGYTF; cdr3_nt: TGTGCCAGCAGTTACGGACAGCTTAATGGCTACACCTTC
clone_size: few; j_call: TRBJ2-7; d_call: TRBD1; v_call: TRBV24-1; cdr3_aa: CATSKSGQFSYEQYF; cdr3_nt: TGTGCCACCAGTAAATCGGGACAGTTTTCCTACGAGCAGTACTTC
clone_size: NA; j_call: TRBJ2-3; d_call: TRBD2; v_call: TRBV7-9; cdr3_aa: CASSKGFSGRATDTQYF; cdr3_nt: TGTGCCAGCAGCAAAGGATTTAGCGGGAGGGCTACAGATACGCAGTATTTT
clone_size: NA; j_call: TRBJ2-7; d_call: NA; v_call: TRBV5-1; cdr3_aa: CASSLSPQGGLSYEQYF; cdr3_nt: TGCGCCAGCAGCTTGTCCCCTCAGGGGGGCCTATCCTACGAGCAGTACTTC
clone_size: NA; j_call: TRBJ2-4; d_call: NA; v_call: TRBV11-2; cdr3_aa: CASSSRGLENIQYF; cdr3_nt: TGTGCCAGCAGCTCCCGGGGGCTCGAAAACATTCAGTACTTC
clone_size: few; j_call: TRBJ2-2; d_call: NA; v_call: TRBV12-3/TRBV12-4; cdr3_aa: CASSLGAPLNTGELFF; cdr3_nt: TGTGCCAGCAGTTTAGGCGCTCCACTGAACACCGGGGAGCTGTTTTTT
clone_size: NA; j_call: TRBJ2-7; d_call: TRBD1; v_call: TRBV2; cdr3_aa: CAGAGTGISYEQYF; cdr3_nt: TGTGCCGGCGCCGGGACAGGGATTTCCTACGAGCAGTACTTC
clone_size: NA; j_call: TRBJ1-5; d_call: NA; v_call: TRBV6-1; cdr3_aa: CASSRSGVGAFGGNQPQHF; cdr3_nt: TGTGCCAGCAGTCGATCAGGGGTGGGTGCCTTTGGGGGCAATCAGCCCCAGCATTTT
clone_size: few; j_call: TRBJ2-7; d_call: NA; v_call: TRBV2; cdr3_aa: CASTRDTAYEQYF; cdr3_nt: TGTGCCAGCACTAGGGACACAGCCTACGAGCAGTACTTC
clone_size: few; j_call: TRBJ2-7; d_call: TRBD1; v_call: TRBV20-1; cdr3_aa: CSAPSGTDAYEQYF; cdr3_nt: TGCAGTGCTCCCTCCGGGACAGACGCTTACGAGCAGTACTTC